Below are 7 T cell receptor beta chains sequenced from a single sample in a study of T cells in Graves' hyperthyroidism and ophthalmopathy (dated by TCRdb to the late 2010s). The method behind the library was multiplex PCR. The data were produced on an Illumina HiSeq 2000. Amplification of TCR beta CDR3 regions was carried out from RNA transcripts. The TCR CDR3 was subjected to a first round of RT-PCR using the HTBI primer set and the Qiagen OneStep RT-PCR kit. TCRdb took the public reads, trimmed them with fastp at Q25, ran MiXCR for clone calling and kept in-frame beta chains. Here each entry gathers all rows of one CDR3 protein and keeps the most common genes and DNA. For this sample the table gives about 600,000 distinct CDR3 sequences, of which 14% were detected only once. The ten most abundant clones make up 7.1% of the sample. The specimen sequenced was blood. The receptors here all came from a woman aged 18-29 years with Graves' ophthalmopathy.

This clonotype was recorded at least ten times. V gene TRBV7-9 combines with J gene TRBJ2-3; D gene ambiguous. This CDR3 is built from 14 residues. Germline CDR1 is SEHNR and CDR2 is FQNEAQ (reference sequence). Between the trimmed V and J ends, which lost 4 bases and 4 bases, there was a span of 12 bases. The CDR3: CASSSLGLPDTQYF. For the CDR3, the DNA is TGTGCCAGCAGCTCCTTAGGTCTCCCAGATACGCAGTATTTT. The full variable domain, with the rest looked up from reference TRBV7-9 and TRBJ2-3, is DTGVSQNPRHKITKRGQNVTFRCDPISEHNRLYWYRQTLGQGPEFLTYFQNEAQLEKSRLLSDRFSAERPKGSFSTLEIQRTEQGDSAMYLCASSSLGLPDTQYFGPGTRLTVL.

This clonotype was detected ten times or more. The CDR3 region is CASSSNTEAFF. CDR3 nucleotide sequence: TGTGCCAGCAGTTCGAACACTGAAGCTTTCTTT. The chain is built from TRBV3-1 and TRBJ1-1; D ambiguous. Trimming pared 6 bases from V and 1 base from J, leaving 3 bases between. Germline assignment: CDR1 LGHDT and CDR2 YNNKEL (reference sequence). The CDR3 is 11 residues long. Full variable domain (outside the CDR3, taken from reference TRBV3-1 and TRBJ1-1): DTAVSQTPKYLVTQMGNDKSIKCEQNLGHDTMYWYKQDSKKFLKIMFSYNNKELIINETVPNRFSPKSPDKAHLNLHINSLELGDSAVYFCASSSNTEAFFGQGTRLTVV.

This clonotype was observed a handful of times. CDR3 DNA sequence: TGTGCCACCAGCAGAGGGACGGCCACCGGGGAGCTGTTTTTT. This translates into CATSRGTATGELFF. The V call is TRBV15, the J call TRBJ2-2; D is unclear. V lost 1 base to trimming and J lost 4 bases, with 7 bases between them. Germline V CDR1 and CDR2: LNHNV, YYDKDF (reference sequence). The CDR3 is made up of 14 amino acids.

The chain has TRBV6-1 and TRBJ2-7, with 11 bases aligning to TRBD2. Germline V CDR1 and CDR2: MNHNS, SASEGT. Trimming removed 7 bases from V and 2 bases from J; junction bases left unmatched: 7. This CDR3 is 15 amino acids long. In DNA form, the CDR3 reads TGTGCCAGCACCCCTAGCGGGAGGATCACCTACGAGCAGTACTTC. Its protein is CASTPSGRITYEQYF.

This clonotype has ten or more counts. The gene calls are TRBV27 and TRBJ2-7; the match to TRBD2 covers 8 bases. Germline values: CDR1 MNHEY, CDR2 SMNVEV (reference sequence). This CDR3 is built from 13 residues. V lost 2 bases, J lost 3 bases, and 0 bases stayed unmatched. Written as DNA, the CDR3 is TGTGCCAGCAGTTTACTAGCGGGCTACGAGCAGTACTTC. Its protein is CASSLLAGYEQYF.

Notes on this clonotype: A read error may explain this, as a much larger clone is one base away. The chain combines TRBV4-1 with TRBJ1-1; the D is unclear. The germline V gene has CDR1 MGHRA and CDR2 YSYEKL. Trimming removed 2 bases from V and 8 bases from J, with 9 bases in between. CDR3 length equals 12 residues. Here the CDR3 reads CASSQYLREAFF. The CDR3 DNA follows: TGCGCCAGCAGCCAATACCTAAGAGAAGCTTTCTTT.

This clonotype was seen ten or more times. The V gene is TRBV9, the J gene TRBJ2-7; D is perhaps TRBD2 (7 bases). This CDR3 is 15 amino acids long. The germline gives CDR1 SGDLS, CDR2 YYNGEE. V lost 3 bases, J lost 0 bases, and 13 bases lay in between. CDR3 sequence (DNA): TGTGCCAGCAGCGCCAGGGGAGGGAGCTCCTACGAGCAGTACTTC. This sequence encodes CASSARGGSSYEQYF.